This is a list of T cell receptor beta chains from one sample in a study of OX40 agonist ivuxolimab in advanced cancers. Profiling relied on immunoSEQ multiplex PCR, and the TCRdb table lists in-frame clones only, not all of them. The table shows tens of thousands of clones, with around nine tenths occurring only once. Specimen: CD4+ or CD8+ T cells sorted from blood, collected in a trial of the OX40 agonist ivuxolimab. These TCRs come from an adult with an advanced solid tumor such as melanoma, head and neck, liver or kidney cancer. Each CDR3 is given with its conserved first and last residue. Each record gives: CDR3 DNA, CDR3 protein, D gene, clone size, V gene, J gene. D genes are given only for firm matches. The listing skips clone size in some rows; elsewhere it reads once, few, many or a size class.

TGCGCCAGCAGCTTCAAGGGCTGGAGCCAAGAGACCCAGTACTTC	CASSFKGWSQETQYF	-	-	TRBV5-1	TRBJ2-5
TGTGCCAGCAGCGTAGGGTCAGGGATCGGCTACGAGCAGTACTTC	CASSVGSGIGYEQYF	-	-	TRBV9	TRBJ2-7
TGTGCCAGCAGTTTTTACCGGGACAGTTACTATGGCTACACCTTC	CASSFYRDSYYGYTF	TRBD1	-	TRBV27	TRBJ1-2
TGTGCCAGTAGTACCGACTCGGGGGGATTCGGCACAGATACGCAGTATTTT	CASSTDSGGFGTDTQYF	TRBD2	-	TRBV19	TRBJ2-3
TGTGCCAGCAGCCCGAGACGGCCGTACCCTGAAGCTTTCTTT	CASSPRRPYPEAFF	-	-	TRBV7-9	TRBJ1-1
TGTGCCAGCAGCCCCGAGAGTCACACTGAAGCTTTCTTT	CASSPESHTEAFF	-	-	TRBV7-9	TRBJ1-1
TGCGCCAGCAGTGAGTTGGTAGACTACAATGAGCAGTTCTTC	CASSELVDYNEQFF	-	-	TRBV10-2	TRBJ2-1
TGTGCCAGCACTACCCCTGGGGCGGGGGGACCCTACAATGAGCAGTTCTTC	CASTTPGAGGPYNEQFF	TRBD2	-	TRBV27	TRBJ2-1
TGTGCCACCGAGCTGGGAGGGATTAATGAAAAACTGTTTTTT	CATELGGINEKLFF	-	-	TRBV6-1	TRBJ1-4
TGCGCCAGCAGCCAAGAGGGCAGGGATAATTCACCCCTCCACTTT	CASSQEGRDNSPLHF	-	-	TRBV4-1	TRBJ1-6
TGCGCCAGCAGCCAGCCGCGGGGGGGGATTTCCTACGAGCAGTACTTC	CASSQPRGGISYEQYF	TRBD2	-	TRBV4-1	TRBJ2-7
TGTGCCAGCAGAGGTATGGACGAGCAGTACTTC	CASRGMDEQYF	-	-	TRBV7-9	TRBJ2-7
TGTGCCAGCAGTTTCCGACTCTTCACTAGCGGGGATTACAATGAGCAGTTCTTC	CASSFRLFTSGDYNEQFF	TRBD2	-	TRBV28	TRBJ2-1
TGTGCCAGCAGCTTAACAGGGGCCGAGCAGTTCTTC	CASSLTGAEQFF	-	once	TRBV7-3	TRBJ2-1
TGTGCCAGCAGCCCATACCTAGCGGGAGGAGTTCGAGATGAGCAGTTCTTC	CASSPYLAGGVRDEQFF	TRBD2	-	TRBV13	TRBJ2-1
TGCGCCAGCAGCCAAGCTCCAGGGGGCAATCAGCCCCAGCATTTT	CASSQAPGGNQPQHF	-	-	TRBV4-1	TRBJ1-5
TGTGCCAGCAGACAGGGGACTAGCTGGGATACGCAGTATTTT	CASRQGTSWDTQYF	TRBD2	-	TRBV6-5	TRBJ2-3
TGTGCCAGCAGTTTAGGGCTAGACTACGAGCAGTACTTC	CASSLGLDYEQYF	-	-	TRBV27	TRBJ2-7
TGCGCCAGCAGCCACCTGACACAGAACACTGAAGCTTTCTTT	CASSHLTQNTEAFF	-	few	TRBV4-1	TRBJ1-1
TGTGCCAGCAGCTCAGGGATTGTAGTGAATGAGCAGTTCTTC	CASSSGIVVNEQFF	-	-	TRBV7-9	TRBJ2-1
TGTGCCAGCCAGGGACAGGGAAACACAGATACGCAGTATTTT	CASQGQGNTDTQYF	TRBD1	-	TRBV6-5	TRBJ2-3
TGCGCCAGCAGCGCAACAGGGGGGGCTGGCTACACCTTC	CASSATGGAGYTF	TRBD1	-	TRBV5-1	TRBJ1-2
TGTGCCAGCAGCCGGGGACTAGCCCGTGAGCAGTTCTTC	CASSRGLAREQFF	TRBD2	once	TRBV6-5	TRBJ2-1
TGTGCCACGCGGACAGGGGGCACAGATACGCAGTATTTT	CATRTGGTDTQYF	TRBD1	-	TRBV6-5	TRBJ2-3
TGTGCCAGCAGCCCCGGGGGGAATGGAGCTTTCTTT	CASSPGGNGAFF	-	-	TRBV7-9	TRBJ1-1
TGTGCCAGCAGCTCCGTACTAGCGGACTCCACAGATACGCAGTATTTT	CASSSVLADSTDTQYF	TRBD2	-	TRBV5-6	TRBJ2-3
TGTGCCAGCATCCTAGGACTAGCGGGGGGTCGAAATAACTATAGGGAGACCCAGTACTTC	CASILGLAGGRNNYRETQYF	-	-	TRBV21-1	TRBJ2-5
TGTGCCAGCAGCTTATATGGGACAGACTCATCGATTGGGCAGTACTTC	CASSLYGTDSSIGQYF	TRBD1	-	TRBV7-9	TRBJ2-7
TGTGCCAGCGGACTAAGCGGGACCGATGAGCAGTTCTTC	CASGLSGTDEQFF	TRBD2	-	TRBV6-5	TRBJ2-1
TGTGCCAGCAGCTTAGGTCCGTCCTACGAGCAGTACTTC	CASSLGPSYEQYF	-	-	TRBV7-8	TRBJ2-7
TGTGCCAGCAGCTCATTCAGGGGGATCACTGAAGCTTTCTTT	CASSSFRGITEAFF	TRBD1	-	TRBV7-9	TRBJ1-1
TGCGCCAGCAGCCAAGATCCAGGGGGGATCCTTAGCACAGATACGCAGTATTTT	CASSQDPGGILSTDTQYF	-	-	TRBV4-1	TRBJ2-3
TGTGCCAGCACTCAAACTTACACTGAAGCTTTCTTT	CASTQTYTEAFF	-	-	TRBV6-5	TRBJ1-1
TGTGCCATCAGTGAGTCGGTGGACAGTTGGAATGAGCAGTTCTTC	CAISESVDSWNEQFF	-	-	TRBV10-3	TRBJ2-1
TGTGCCAGTAGTCTTTGGGACAGGGCCCACGAGCAGTACTTC	CASSLWDRAHEQYF	TRBD1	-	TRBV19	TRBJ2-7
TGTGCCAGCACCGCCCGGGGGGAGCAGTACTTC	CASTARGEQYF	-	-	TRBV11-2	TRBJ2-7
TGTGCCAGCAGCTTGGTTAGCGGGGCCCGTCAAGAGACCCAGTACTTC	CASSLVSGARQETQYF	TRBD2	-	TRBV5-6	TRBJ2-5
TGCGCCAGCAGCCAAGTCAGGGCTCAGGAGCAGTACTTC	CASSQVRAQEQYF	-	once	TRBV4-1	TRBJ2-7
TGTGCCAGCAGTTCGGGGACAGGGGGTTACGAGCAGTACTTC	CASSSGTGGYEQYF	TRBD1	-	TRBV27	TRBJ2-7
TGTGCCACAACCGGGACTAGCGGGGTCAATGAGCAGTTCTTC	CATTGTSGVNEQFF	TRBD2	-	TRBV19	TRBJ2-1
TGCGCCAGCAGCCAAGCCCGGATCTCCCTGGAAAACTATGGCTACACCTTC	CASSQARISLENYGYTF	-	-	TRBV4-1	TRBJ1-2
TGTGCCAGCAGCTTAGTATTCGGCAGCACAGATACGCAGTATTTT	CASSLVFGSTDTQYF	-	-	TRBV5-4	TRBJ2-3
TGTGCCAGGCCGAAGTCTCTGGCCCATCAGCCCCAGCATTTT	CARPKSLAHQPQHF	-	-	TRBV6-4	TRBJ1-5
TGTGCCAGCAGTAGTGGGACCCTAAGGGACGAGCAGTACTTC	CASSSGTLRDEQYF	-	-	TRBV5-4	TRBJ2-7
TGTGCCAGCAGCGGAAACAGGGGGAATATGGACTATGGCTACACCTTC	CASSGNRGNMDYGYTF	TRBD1	once	TRBV9	TRBJ1-2
TGTGCCAGCAGTGTATCTCTACTGAGCGCCTACGAGCAGTACTTC	CASSVSLLSAYEQYF	-	-	TRBV6-5	TRBJ2-7
TGTGCCGGATGGGATGACCTCGCGAACACCGGGGAGCTGTTTTTT	CAGWDDLANTGELFF	-	-	TRBV7-2	TRBJ2-2
TGTGCCAGCACGGTACAGTTGAACACTGAAGCTTTCTTT	CASTVQLNTEAFF	-	-	TRBV6-5	TRBJ1-1
TGTGCCAGCAGTTACGAGCGGGGGTCTGTAGATACGCAGTATTTT	CASSYERGSVDTQYF	TRBD2	-	TRBV6-5	TRBJ2-3